Shown below are 13 T cell receptor beta chains from a single sample sequenced in a study of cytomegalovirus exposure and HLA in healthy donors. PCR was performed using 60 Vbeta and 13 Jbeta primers. Repertoires were generated with immunoSEQ multiplex PCR, while TCRdb's copy carries only in-frame clones and drops some. The data contain 200,000 to 250,000 clones, around 83% of them singletons. Sequenced input: PBMCs. Source of these receptors: a woman aged 35 to 49 in good health and CMV-seronegative.

This clone was observed many times. V usage is TRBV5-5 and J usage is TRBJ1-5; TRBD1 aligns across 8 bases. The germline CDR1 and CDR2 sequences are SGHKS and YYEKEE (reference sequence). Germline trimming cut 4 bases from V and 7 bases from J; bases unmatched to any gene: 13. The CDR3 spans 16 residues. In DNA, the CDR3 is TGTGCCAGCAGCCAGACGACAGGGGCAGCTCGACAGCCCCAGCATTTT. It codes for CASSQTTGAARQPQHF.

A remark on this clone: The identical CDR3 is also encoded by other nucleotide sequences in the sample. The genes are TRBV5-1 and TRBJ1-2; D gene unclear. V lost 0 bases, J lost 2 bases, and 11 bases lay in between. CDR3 length: 15 amino acids. The V gene's germline CDR1 is SGHRS and CDR2 YFSETQ. CDR3 protein: CASSLGPNLNYGYTF. The CDR3 DNA follows: TGCGCCAGCAGCTTGGGCCCGAACCTAAACTATGGCTACACCTTC.

The chain joins TRBV2 to TRBJ2-7, with D perhaps matching TRBD1 (6 bases). Trimming left V 6 bases short and J 2 bases short, with 17 bases between. Germline-derived CDR1 and CDR2 are SNHLY and FYNNEI. The CDR3 has 15 amino acids. The CDR3 bases are TGTGCCAGCAGAGTCACCGGGACACGGACCTACGAGCAGTACTTC. Its translation: CASRVTGTRTYEQYF.

This chain uses TRBV28 with TRBJ1-2, with D perhaps TRBD1 (6 bases). Germline assignment: CDR1 MDHEN and CDR2 SYDVKM. V dropped 7 bases and J dropped 2 bases, with 20 bases sitting between them. The CDR3 has 16 residues. The CDR3 coding sequence is TGTGCCAGCATCGGTCCAAAGACAGGAAAGAACTATGGCTACACCTTC. Its protein is CASIGPKTGKNYGYTF.

The chain couples TRBV19 to TRBJ2-6; TRBD1 aligns across 7 bases. Germline CDR1 LNHDA, CDR2 SQIVND (reference sequence). V was clipped by 4 bases and J by 0 bases; unmatched bases: 3. The CDR3 spans 16 residues. The CDR3 protein is CASSTGTVSGANVLTF. The CDR3 DNA follows: TGTGCCAGTAGTACCGGGACAGTCTCTGGGGCCAACGTCCTGACTTTC. Using reference TRBV19 and TRBJ2-6 for the parts outside the CDR3, the full variable domain is DGGITQSPKYLFRKEGQNVTLSCEQNLNHDAMYWYRQDPGQGLRLIYYSQIVNDFQKGDIAEGYSVSREKKESFPLTVTSAQKNPTAFYLCASSTGTVSGANVLTFGAGSRLTVL.

The chain recombines TRBV7-3 with TRBJ2-3; 9 nucleotides line up with TRBD2. The CDR3 covers 16 residues. Germline loops: CDR1 SGHTA, CDR2 FQGTGA. With 3 bases clipped from V and 0 bases from J, the junction kept 4 bases outside the gene matches. The CDR3 sequence is CASSFVAGASTDTQYF. In DNA, the CDR3 is TGTGCCAGCAGCTTTGTAGCGGGAGCAAGCACAGATACGCAGTATTTT.

V is TRBV27 and J is TRBJ2-7; 14 bases fit TRBD2. Per germline, CDR1 MNHEY and CDR2 SMNVEV (reference sequence). The CDR3 is 18 residues long. V was pared by 0 bases and J by 2 bases, with 6 bases of the junction left unmatched. In nucleotides, the CDR3 is TGTGCCAGCAGTTTATCCGGGACTAGCGGGAGTCCTCCCTACGAGCAGTACTTC. This gives the protein CASSLSGTSGSPPYEQYF.

As for this clone: The same CDR3 can be traced to other DNA sequences in this sample. CDR3 loop: CASSDSGARSYNEQFF. In DNA, the CDR3 is TGTGCCAGCAGCGACAGTGGGGCTCGCTCCTACAATGAGCAGTTCTTC. J is TRBJ2-1 and V is TRBV6-4; tentative D call: TRBD1 (5 bases). Germline V CDR1 and CDR2: MRHNA, SNTAGT. The CDR3 contains 16 residues. The V end lost 6 bases, the J end lost 0 bases, and 15 bases lay between the germline ends.

The chain carries TRBV10-1 and TRBJ2-1; D unresolved. This CDR3 has 16 amino acids. Trimming stripped 3 bases from V and 5 bases from J, with 17 bases between. The germline CDR1 and CDR2 sequences are WNHNN and SYGVQD (reference sequence). The CDR3 loop reads CASSDPPGLTNNEQFF. Written as DNA, the CDR3 is TGCGCCAGCAGTGACCCACCAGGCCTAACCAACAATGAGCAGTTCTTC.

This clone was observed a handful of times. The rearrangement joins TRBV20-1 to TRBJ2-1; weak D call: TRBD2 (5 bases). V was pared by 4 bases and J by 12 bases, with 13 bases between. The CDR3 totals 11 residues. Per the germline V gene, CDR1 is DFQATT and CDR2 is SNEGSKA (reference sequence). CDR3 in amino acids: CSATERLAQFF. CDR3 nucleotide sequence: TGCAGTGCTACCGAGCGGCTAGCGCAGTTCTTC.

The J gene is TRBJ2-2, the V gene TRBV30; D may be TRBD1 (6 bases). Germline-derived CDR1 and CDR2 are GTSNPN and SVGIG (reference sequence). V shed 1 base and J shed 0 bases, with 21 bases lying between them. CDR3 length equals 19 residues. CDR3 sequence: CAWSAEFPGQRANTGELFF. The CDR3 nucleotides are TGTGCCTGGAGTGCCGAGTTTCCTGGACAGAGAGCGAACACCGGGGAGCTGTTTTTT.

The chain recombines TRBV30 with TRBJ2-6; 7 nucleotides match TRBD2. The junction had 9 bases not matched to a gene; V was cut back by 7 bases and J by 0 bases. CDR3 length equals 16 residues. Germline V gives CDR1 GTSNPN, CDR2 SVGIG (reference sequence). The CDR3 coding sequence is TGTGCCTTAGGGAGGGAGGGCCGCTCTGGGGCCAACGTCCTGACTTTC. Its protein is CALGREGRSGANVLTF.

The V call is TRBV7-2, the J call TRBJ1-1; D may be TRBD1 (5 bases). Trimming cost V 1 base and J 8 bases, with 14 bases left between them. The CDR3 contains 14 residues. CDR1 is SGHTA, CDR2 FQGNSA, per germline. The CDR3 DNA sequence: TGTGCCAGCAGCTTAGAGCGGGGCAGTACCGAAGCTTTCTTT. Amino acid sequence: CASSLERGSTEAFF.